The source of this TCR beta chain is a study of T cells in Graves' hyperthyroidism and ophthalmopathy. The germline V gene encodes CDR1 LNHNV and CDR2 YYDKDF (reference sequence). The V gene end was trimmed by 1 base and the J gene end by 3 bases; junction bases not matched to a gene: 6. This CDR3 is 17 amino acids long. TCR beta CDR3 region amplification was performed from RNA transcripts. With the HTBI primer set, the TCR CDR3 went through a first round of RT-PCR. TCRdb processed the multiplex PCR reads anew with MiXCR; each CDR3 protein has one entry. The table lists 500,000 to 800,000 distinct CDR3 sequences, about 14% of them singletons. This clonotype was recorded at least ten times. Exclusion of patients followed from uncontrolled infection, other autoimmune disease, pregnancy or lactation.

Sequenced sample: blood. V gene TRBV15 combines with J gene TRBJ2-3; 11 bases match TRBD2. This sequence was found in a woman between 45 and 60 years old with Graves' ophthalmopathy. As DNA, the CDR3 is TGTGCCACCAGCAGAGGAACTAGCGGGAGTAAGACAGATACGCAGTATTTT. As protein: CATSRGTSGSKTDTQYF.